These 29 T cell receptor beta chains were all obtained from the same sample, sequenced in a study of OX40 agonist ivuxolimab in advanced cancers. Clones were sequenced by immunoSEQ multiplex PCR, and TCRdb holds only the in-frame ones, with some missing. Of roughly 64,000 clones in the sample, more than 75% were seen once. The specimen was CD4+ or CD8+ T cells sorted from blood, collected in a trial of the OX40 agonist ivuxolimab. The receptors originated from an adult with an advanced solid tumor such as melanoma, head and neck, liver or kidney cancer.

The J gene is TRBJ2-1, the V gene TRBV20-1; D not certain. Looked up from germline, CDR1 is DFQATT and CDR2 is SNEGSKA (reference sequence). The CDR3 length is 11 residues. V was shortened by 1 base and J by 12 bases, with 10 bases between the two germline ends. In DNA form, the CDR3 reads TGCAGTGCTAGAGCCATGACTGGGCAGTTCTTC. This codes for CSARAMTGQFF.

The CDR3 sequence is CASSVLMNTEAFF. DNA of the CDR3: TGTGCCAGCAGTGTCTTGATGAACACTGAAGCTTTCTTT. The chain has TRBV9 and TRBJ1-1; D ambiguous. This CDR3 comprises 13 residues. The germline V and J ends were trimmed by 5 bases and 0 bases, with 8 bases remaining between them. Germline CDR1 and CDR2: SGDLS and YYNGEE.

V usage is TRBV21-1 and J usage is TRBJ1-4. TRBV21-1 is an annotated pseudogene. This CDR3 comprises 13 residues. The CDR3 coding sequence is TGTGCCAGCCCCACTGCAACTAATGAAAAACTGTTTTTT. It specifies CASPTATNEKLFF.

The rearrangement uses TRBV6-1 and TRBJ1-3, with D unresolved. The CDR3 has 12 residues. CDR1 and CDR2 (germline): MNHNS, SASEGT. V was clipped by 1 base and J by 8 bases, with 6 bases between them. The DNA for the CDR3 is TGTGCCAGCAGTGAAGAAGGGTACACCATATATTTT. Residues: CASSEEGYTIYF.

This clone was counted between two and nine times. V is TRBV11-3 and J is TRBJ1-1; the D is unclear. This CDR3 contains 11 residues. V shed 5 bases and J shed 12 bases, with 13 bases lying between them. Germline V gives CDR1 SGHNT, CDR2 YENEEA. The CDR3 region has the DNA TGTGCCAGCAGCCGGGAGGAGGGAACTTTCTTT. Translating it yields CASSREEGTFF.

V and J are TRBV7-2 and TRBJ1-5; the D is unclear. Trimming cost V 0 bases and J 7 bases, with 16 bases left between them. The CDR3 runs to 16 residues. CDR1 SGHTA and CDR2 FQGNSA come from the germline V gene. In DNA form, the CDR3 reads TGTGCCAGCAGCTTAGCGCTGGTTGGCGCCGGACAGCCCCAGCATTTT. Its protein is CASSLALVGAGQPQHF.

V usage is TRBV5-1 and J usage is TRBJ2-7, with unresolved D. Per the germline V gene, CDR1 is SGHRS and CDR2 is YFSETQ. CDR3 length: 13 amino acids. V dropped 4 bases and J dropped 4 bases, with 12 bases sitting between them. This CDR3 is CASSGDNEYEQYF. DNA for the CDR3: TGCGCCAGCAGCGGCGACAACGAATACGAGCAGTACTTC. The whole variable domain, filled in from reference TRBV5-1 and TRBJ2-7, reads KAGVTQTPRYLIKTRGQQVTLSCSPISGHRSVSWYQQTPGQGLQFLFEYFSETQRNKGNFPGRFSGRQFSNSRSEMNVSTLELGDSALYLCASSGDNEYEQYFGPGTRLTVT.

This clone showed up just once. The chain couples TRBV27 to TRBJ1-1; D gene uncertain. V was trimmed by 1 base and J by 6 bases, leaving 12 bases between them. This CDR3 comprises 14 residues. CDR1 is MNHEY and CDR2 is SMNVEV in the germline V gene (reference sequence). CDR3 in DNA: TGTGCCAGCAGTTTATTCCGGAATAGCGCTGAAGCTTTCTTT. Translation: CASSLFRNSAEAFF.

This chain links TRBV7-2 with TRBJ1-2; TRBD1 matches at 7 bases. Trimming cost V 4 bases and J 9 bases; bases outside gene matches: 5. The CDR3 has 12 residues. From germline, CDR1 is SGHTA and CDR2 FQGNSA. The CDR3 coding sequence is TGTGCCAGCAGCTCCCAGGGGGTGAGCTACACCTTC. Translating gives CASSSQGVSYTF.

This chain joins TRBV11-1 and TRBJ2-1, with 9 bases identical to TRBD1. Germline V lookup: CDR1 SGHAT, CDR2 FQDESV (reference sequence). The CDR3 has 16 residues. V was clipped by 1 base and J by 12 bases; unmatched bases: 13. CDR3 nucleotide sequence: TGTGCCAGCAGCTTAGACCACGGGACAGGGCTGCATGGGCAGTTCTTC. Translating it yields CASSLDHGTGLHGQFF.

This clone appeared once. The rearrangement links TRBV2 to TRBJ2-3, with 9 positions matching TRBD2. The germline CDR1 and CDR2 sequences are SNHLY and FYNNEI. Trimming took 6 bases from V and 4 from J; bases not matched to a gene: 8. CDR3 length: 15 residues. The CDR3 region has the DNA TGTGCCAGCAGGGACTCTAGCGGGACCTCAGATACGCAGTATTTT. It specifies CASRDSSGTSDTQYF.

This CDR3 reads CASRPILRGPADGYTF. CDR3 DNA sequence: TGTGCCAGCAGACCCATCCTCCGGGGGCCGGCGGATGGCTACACCTTC. V gene TRBV5-4 combines with J gene TRBJ1-2; maybe TRBD1 (6 bases). Trimming pared 5 bases from V and 6 bases from J, leaving 23 bases between. Germline V gene data show CDR1 as SGHNT and CDR2 as YYREEE (reference sequence). CDR3 length: 16 amino acids.

The V gene is TRBV19, the J gene TRBJ2-1; 13 nucleotides line up with TRBD2. This CDR3 contains 16 residues. With 1 base clipped from V and 3 bases from J, the junction kept 0 bases outside the gene matches. Germline-derived CDR1 and CDR2 are LNHDA and SQIVND (reference sequence). CDR3 in amino acids: CASSIGTSGSYNEQFF. CDR3 bases: TGTGCCAGTAGTATAGGGACTAGCGGGAGCTACAATGAGCAGTTCTTC. The whole variable domain, remainder taken from reference TRBV19 and TRBJ2-1, is DGGITQSPKYLFRKEGQNVTLSCEQNLNHDAMYWYRQDPGQGLRLIYYSQIVNDFQKGDIAEGYSVSREKKESFPLTVTSAQKNPTAFYLCASSIGTSGSYNEQFFGPGTRLTVL.

This CDR3 reads CASSRWDRAAYEQYF. The CDR3 DNA sequence: TGTGCCAGCAGCCGATGGGACAGGGCGGCCTACGAGCAGTACTTC. This chain links TRBV5-6 with TRBJ2-7, with 9 bases aligning to TRBD1. The CDR3 extends over 15 amino acids. The V and J ends lost 4 bases and 2 bases, in that order; junction bases with no gene match: 7. Germline V gene data show CDR1 as SGHDT and CDR2 as YYEEEE.

V usage is TRBV18 and J usage is TRBJ1-1, with D hard to call. This CDR3 is built from 14 residues. CDR1 and CDR2 from the germline V gene are KGHSH and LQKENI. The ends were cut back, 6 bases at V and 1 base at J, with 12 bases in the middle. Here the CDR3 DNA reads TGTGCCAGCTCGGCCCGTGTGGCGAACACTGAAGCTTTCTTT. Amino acid sequence: CASSARVANTEAFF.

This chain links TRBV7-2 with TRBJ2-4; 7 positions agree with TRBD1. CDR3 length: 16 residues. CDR1 is SGHTA, CDR2 FQGNSA, per germline. Trimming at V came to 5 bases and at J to 4 bases, leaving 11 bases not matched to a gene. The CDR3 sequence is CASSNPTGLGKNIQYF. Written as DNA, the CDR3 is TGTGCCAGCAGCAATCCGACAGGGTTGGGAAAAAACATTCAGTACTTC.

The rearrangement links TRBV30 to TRBJ2-7, with D maybe TRBD1 (5 bases). Deletions cut 2 bases from V and 6 bases from J, with 11 bases between. This CDR3 has 12 residues. Germline CDR1 is GTSNPN and CDR2 is SVGIG (reference sequence). CDR3 DNA: TGTGCCTGGAGTCTTAGGGGCGGCGAGCAGTACTTC. This gives the protein CAWSLRGGEQYF. Supplemented by reference TRBV30 and TRBJ2-7, the full variable domain reads SQTIHQWPATLVQPVGSPLSLECTVEGTSNPNLYWYRQAAGRGLQLLFYSVGIGQISSEVPQNLSASRPQDRQFILSSKKLLLSDSGFYLCAWSLRGGEQYFGPGTRLTVT.

This clone occurred a few times. This chain joins TRBV5-4 and TRBJ1-2, with D possibly matching TRBD1 (6 bases). Germline CDR1 reads SGHNT; CDR2 reads YYREEE (reference sequence). The CDR3 is 14 residues long. The V end lost 2 bases, the J end lost 3 bases, and 11 bases lay between the germline ends. The CDR3: CASSFPGEDYGYTF. CDR3 DNA sequence: TGTGCCAGCAGCTTTCCAGGGGAGGACTATGGCTACACCTTC.

The chain has TRBV30 and TRBJ1-1; D remains ambiguous. CDR3 size: 12 residues. Trimming stripped 1 base from V and 9 bases from J, with 12 bases between. Per the germline V gene, CDR1 is GTSNPN and CDR2 is SVGIG (reference sequence). The CDR3 spells CAWSGTHTKAFF. CDR3 DNA: TGTGCCTGGAGTGGGACTCATACGAAAGCTTTCTTT.

This clone was picked up one time. The chain employs TRBV7-9 and TRBJ1-1; D is perhaps TRBD1 (6 bases). The CDR3 is made up of 14 amino acids. Deletions cut 5 bases from V and 1 base from J, with 11 bases between. CDR1 SEHNR and CDR2 FQNEAQ come from the germline V gene (reference sequence). CDR3 region: CASSLGTKNTEAFF. CDR3 DNA sequence: TGTGCCAGCAGCCTCGGGACAAAGAACACTGAAGCTTTCTTT.

The chain carries TRBV19 and TRBJ2-1, with D possibly matching TRBD1 (5 bases). The CDR3 is 14 amino acids. CDR1 LNHDA and CDR2 SQIVND come from the germline V gene (reference sequence). Trimming removed 4 bases at V and 3 bases at J, with 10 bases between. The DNA for the CDR3 is TGTGCCAGTAGTACTACAGACAGCTACAATGAGCAGTTCTTC. Translated, it gives CASSTTDSYNEQFF.

This clone has just one count. Other DNA sequences in this specimen translate into the identical CDR3. The chain uses TRBV4-3 and TRBJ2-1; 15 bases align to TRBD2. V gave up 3 bases and J gave up 7 bases; unmatched junction bases: 1. From germline, CDR1 is LGHNA and CDR2 YSLEER. The CDR3 is made up of 15 amino acids. The CDR3 DNA sequence: TGCGCCAGCAGCCAGGGACTAGCGGGGGGAAATGAGCAGTTCTTC. The encoded protein is CASSQGLAGGNEQFF.

The rearrangement uses TRBV6-6 and TRBJ2-3, with TRBD2 identical over 7 bases. CDR3 length equals 13 residues. After removal of 7 bases from V and 4 bases from J, the junction contained 5 bases not matched to a gene. CDR1 is MNHNY, CDR2 SVGAGI, per germline (reference sequence). CDR3: CASMLLAADTQYF. Here the CDR3 DNA reads TGTGCCAGCATGCTGCTAGCGGCAGATACGCAGTATTTT.

Comments on this clone: The junction does not match germline at one end; this may be a read error. This chain links TRBV11-2 with TRBJ2-7; D is uncertain. The germline CDR1 and CDR2 sequences are SGHAT and FQNNGV. The length of the CDR3 is 13 residues. The CDR3 DNA is TGTGCCAGCAGCTTAGATCACGGTGACCCGGGCAGCTTC. Protein: CASSLDHGDPGSF.

This chain uses TRBV5-1 with TRBJ2-5; possibly TRBD2 for D (7 bases). CDR3 length equals 15 residues. Germline V lookup: CDR1 SGHRS, CDR2 YFSETQ. Trimming removed 2 bases from V and 4 bases from J, with 15 bases in between. Written as DNA, the CDR3 is TGCGCCAGCAGCTTACGGGGGGCTTTAGGAGAGACCCAGTACTTC. This encodes CASSLRGALGETQYF.

This clone was recorded only once. J is TRBJ2-5 and V is TRBV18; TRBD1 is a possible D gene (6 bases). Per germline, CDR1 KGHSH and CDR2 LQKENI. This CDR3 has 17 amino acids. Trimming took 2 bases from V and 5 from J, leaving 21 bases between them. The DNA of the CDR3 is TGTGCCAGCTCACCAGCCCTACAGGGCTCCTTGGGGGAGACCCAGTACTTC. Protein product: CASSPALQGSLGETQYF. Full variable domain (outside the CDR3, taken from reference TRBV18 and TRBJ2-5): NAGVMQNPRHLVRRRGQEARLRCSPMKGHSHVYWYRQLPEEGLKFMVYLQKENIIDESGMPKERFSAEFPKEGPSILRIQQVVRGDSAAYFCASSPALQGSLGETQYFGPGTRLLVL.

This sequence joins TRBV5-4 and TRBJ2-5, with TRBD2 matching over 11 bases. CDR1 and CDR2 from the germline V gene are SGHNT and YYREEE (reference sequence). This CDR3 has 15 amino acids. The junction had 7 bases not matched to a gene; V was cut back by 0 bases and J by 9 bases. For the CDR3, the DNA is TGTGCCAGCAGCTTGGCCCTAGCGGGAGGTCAGGCCCAGTACTTC. As protein: CASSLALAGGQAQYF.

The V and J genes are TRBV5-1 and TRBJ2-2, with 7 positions matching TRBD2. CDR3 size: 13 residues. Trimming cost V 4 bases and J 4 bases; bases outside gene matches: 1. Germline CDR1 is SGHRS and CDR2 is YFSETQ. CDR3 region: CASSREVTGELFF. The CDR3 DNA is TGCGCCAGCAGCCGGGAGGTCACCGGGGAGCTGTTTTTT.

The chain uses TRBV5-4 and TRBJ2-3; 9 nucleotides line up with TRBD1. With 4 bases clipped from V and 4 bases from J, the junction kept 4 bases outside the gene matches. The CDR3 extends over 14 amino acids. Germline CDR1 and CDR2: SGHNT and YYREEE (reference sequence). The CDR3 nucleotides are TGTGCCAGCAGCCAGGACAGGGGATCAGATACGCAGTATTTT. It yields the protein CASSQDRGSDTQYF. The full variable domain, completed using reference TRBV5-4 and TRBJ2-3, is ETGVTQSPTHLIKTRGQQVTLRCSSQSGHNTVSWYQQALGQGPQFIFQYYREEENGRGNFPPRFSGLQFPNYSSELNVNALELDDSALYLCASSQDRGSDTQYFGPGTRLTVL.